The 13 T cell receptor beta chains presented below share a single source sample, sequenced in a study of blood T cells in healthy people across ages. Using a J-beta primer mix together with a sample-barcoded 5' primer, a second PCR was run for about 7 to 12 cycles. MiXCR was run by TCRdb on the 5' RACE reads, yielding one entry per CDR3 protein. The table shows about 1.8 million distinct CDR3 sequences, with around 50% occurring only once. The sequencing input was blood. The receptor source for this set is a woman between 35 and 50 years old in good health.

The gene calls are TRBV7-2 and TRBJ2-3; TRBD2 agrees at 10 bases. J was trimmed by 3 bases and V by 5 bases; bases with no gene match: 8. CDR1 is SGHTA and CDR2 is FQGNSA in the germline V gene. This CDR3 contains 16 residues. CDR3 sequence reads: CASSPSPGLATDTQYF. CDR3 in DNA: TGTGCCAGCAGCCCCTCCCCGGGACTAGCGACAGATACGCAGTATTTT.

Details on this clonotype: With a much larger clone just one base away, this may be a read error. The chain joins TRBV4-3 to TRBJ2-4; D perhaps matches TRBD1 (5 bases). The J call may not be correct, given that the DNA end is closer to TRBJ2-5. The V gene's germline CDR1 is LGHNA and CDR2 YSLEER. The CDR3 contains 14 residues. The CDR3 sequence is CANSQVGVGETQYF. The CDR3 DNA follows: TGCGCCAACAGCCAAGTAGGGGTCGGGGAGACCCAGTACTTC.

This clonotype was observed a few times. The chain uses TRBV12-3 or TRBV12-4 and TRBJ2-5, with D possibly TRBD2 on 5 matching bases. Trimming pared 8 bases from V and 3 bases from J, leaving 10 bases between. The CDR3 sequence is 12 residues long. DNA for the CDR3: TGTGCCAGCCGTAGCGTCAAAGAGACCCAGTACTTC. Translated, it gives CASRSVKETQYF.

This clonotype appeared a few times. The chain uses TRBV20-1 and TRBJ2-1, with TRBD2 identical over 9 bases. The V and J ends lost 0 bases and 4 bases, in that order; junction bases with no gene match: 7. The CDR3 runs to 16 residues. CDR1 and CDR2 (germline): DFQATT, SNEGSKA (reference sequence). The CDR3 region has the DNA TGCAGTGCTAGAGATAAAGCTAGCGGGACTTACAATGAGCAGTTCTTC. Amino acids: CSARDKASGTYNEQFF.

As DNA, the CDR3 is TGTGCCAGCAGACCATCGCGGGACCGTAACTATGGCTACACCTTC. It specifies CASRPSRDRNYGYTF. The chain uses TRBV7-2 and TRBJ1-2; TRBD1 is a possible D gene (5 bases). The V end was cut by 6 bases, the J end by 1 base, with 15 bases between. Looked up from germline, CDR1 is SGHTA and CDR2 is FQGNSA. The CDR3 has 15 amino acids.

This chain links TRBV6-2 or TRBV6-3 with TRBJ2-1, with D possibly matching TRBD2 (7 bases). There are 15 residues in the CDR3. The germline V and J ends were trimmed by 4 bases and 7 bases, with 17 bases remaining between them. Germline V gene lookup returns CDR1 MNHEY and CDR2 SVGEGT. Here the CDR3 reads CASSSPRRGLNEQFF. The CDR3 bases are TGTGCCAGCAGTTCTCCAAGGCGGGGGCTAAATGAGCAGTTCTTC.

This clonotype has ten or more counts. The chain recombines TRBV7-2 with TRBJ2-7, with 7 bases aligning to TRBD1. The CDR3 is 12 residues long. Germline CDR1 reads SGHTA; CDR2 reads FQGNSA. V dropped 5 bases and J dropped 7; count of bases not matched to a gene: 5. CDR3 in amino acids: CASSRDRVEQYF. CDR3 nucleotides: TGTGCCAGCAGCCGCGACAGGGTGGAGCAGTACTTC.

This clonotype was detected only a few times. The V and J genes are TRBV6-2 or TRBV6-3 and TRBJ1-5; the D is unclear. The germline CDR1 and CDR2 sequences are MNHEY and SVGEGT. CDR3 length: 11 residues. V was pared by 8 bases and J by 6 bases, with 8 bases between. CDR3 residues: CASGFVQPQHF. In DNA, the CDR3 is TGTGCCAGCGGGTTCGTTCAGCCCCAGCATTTT.

As DNA, the CDR3 is TGTGCCAGCAGTTACAAGAATATAGCCAAAAACATTCAGTACTTC. It yields the protein CASSYKNIAKNIQYF. V and J are TRBV6-2 or TRBV6-3 and TRBJ2-4; D is uncertain. Germline CDR1 is MNHEY and CDR2 is SVGEGT. The CDR3 length is 15 residues. V lost 2 bases, J lost 0 bases, and 8 bases lay in between.

J is TRBJ2-7 and V is TRBV20-1, with D perhaps being TRBD1 or TRBD2 (5 bases each). CDR3 length: 17 amino acids. Germline CDR1 reads DFQATT; CDR2 reads SNEGSKA (reference sequence). Between the trimmed V and J ends, which lost 6 bases and 2 bases, there was a span of 26 bases. CDR3 nucleotides: TGCAGTGCCTTGGGAGAATCACCCAGGGACCTTACCTACGAGCAGTACTTC. Protein sequence: CSALGESPRDLTYEQYF.

The chain couples TRBV28 to TRBJ2-1; tentative D call: TRBD1 (6 bases). V shed 8 bases and J shed 4 bases, with 18 bases lying between them. CDR1 and CDR2 from the germline V gene are MDHEN and SYDVKM. This CDR3 is built from 15 residues. The CDR3 DNA reads TGTGCCAGCCGCCCCCCAGGGGATTGGTACAATGAGCAGTTCTTC. Residues: CASRPPGDWYNEQFF.

This sequence joins TRBV7-9 and TRBJ2-1; perhaps TRBD1 as D (6 bases). CDR1 SEHNR and CDR2 FQNEAQ come from the germline V gene (reference sequence). The CDR3 totals 14 residues. Trimming removed 2 bases from V and 5 bases from J, with 10 bases in between. As DNA, the CDR3 is TGTGCCAGCAGCTTAATTGGACAGCACAATGAGCAGTTCTTC. Protein product: CASSLIGQHNEQFF.

The V call is TRBV5-6, the J call TRBJ2-1; 8 positions agree with TRBD1. The CDR3 covers 15 residues. Germline V gives CDR1 SGHDT, CDR2 YYEEEE. Trimming removed 2 bases from V and 7 bases from J; junction bases left unmatched: 8. CDR3 region: CASSLQGEVGNEQFF. Here the CDR3 DNA reads TGTGCCAGCAGCTTACAGGGGGAAGTAGGGAATGAGCAGTTCTTC.